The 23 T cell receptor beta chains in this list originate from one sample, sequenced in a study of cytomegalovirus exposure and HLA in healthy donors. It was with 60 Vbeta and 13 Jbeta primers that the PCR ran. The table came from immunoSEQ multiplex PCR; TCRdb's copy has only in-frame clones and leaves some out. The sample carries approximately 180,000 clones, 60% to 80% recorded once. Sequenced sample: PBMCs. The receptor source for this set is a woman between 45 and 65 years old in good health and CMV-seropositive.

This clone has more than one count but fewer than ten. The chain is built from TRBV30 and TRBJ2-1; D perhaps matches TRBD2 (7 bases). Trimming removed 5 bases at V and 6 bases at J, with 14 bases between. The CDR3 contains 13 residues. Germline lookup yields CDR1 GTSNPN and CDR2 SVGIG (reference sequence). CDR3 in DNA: TGTGCCTGGCGGCGAGGGGGGGGCAATGAGCAGTTCTTC. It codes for CAWRRGGGNEQFF. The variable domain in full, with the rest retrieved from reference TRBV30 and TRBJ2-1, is SQTIHQWPATLVQPVGSPLSLECTVEGTSNPNLYWYRQAAGRGLQLLFYSVGIGQISSEVPQNLSASRPQDRQFILSSKKLLLSDSGFYLCAWRRGGGNEQFFGPGTRLTVL.

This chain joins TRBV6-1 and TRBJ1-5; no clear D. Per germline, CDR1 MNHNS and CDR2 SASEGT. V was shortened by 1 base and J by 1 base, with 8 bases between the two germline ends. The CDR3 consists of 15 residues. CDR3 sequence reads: CASSEERRSNQPQHF. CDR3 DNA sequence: TGTGCCAGCAGTGAAGAGCGGAGGAGCAATCAGCCCCAGCATTTT.

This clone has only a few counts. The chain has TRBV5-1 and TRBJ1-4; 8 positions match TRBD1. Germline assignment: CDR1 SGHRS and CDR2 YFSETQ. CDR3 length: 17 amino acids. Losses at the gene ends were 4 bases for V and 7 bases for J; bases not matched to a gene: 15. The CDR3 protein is CASSQLTGATRGEKLFF. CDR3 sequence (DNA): TGCGCCAGCAGCCAATTGACAGGGGCCACCAGAGGTGAAAAACTGTTTTTT.

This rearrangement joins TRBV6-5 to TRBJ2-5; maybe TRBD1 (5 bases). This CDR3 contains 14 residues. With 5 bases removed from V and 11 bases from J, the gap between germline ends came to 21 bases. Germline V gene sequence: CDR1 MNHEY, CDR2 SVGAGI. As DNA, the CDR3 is TGTGCCAGCAGTGAAGTATCAGGGTCAAGGGCTCAGTACTTC. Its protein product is CASSEVSGSRAQYF.

CDR3 DNA: TGTGCCAGCAGCACCACGGGGCGGAGGGGTGAGACCCAGTACTTC. Protein product: CASSTTGRRGETQYF. This chain uses TRBV6-1 with TRBJ2-5; a possible D gene is TRBD2 (6 bases). The ends were cut back, 6 bases at V and 5 bases at J, with 19 bases in the middle. This CDR3 comprises 15 residues. Germline loops: CDR1 MNHNS, CDR2 SASEGT.

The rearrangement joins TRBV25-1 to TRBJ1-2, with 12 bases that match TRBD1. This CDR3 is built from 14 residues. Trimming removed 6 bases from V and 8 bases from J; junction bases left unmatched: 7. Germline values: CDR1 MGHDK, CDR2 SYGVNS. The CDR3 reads CASSGTGGFKGYTF. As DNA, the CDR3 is TGTGCCAGCAGCGGGACAGGGGGCTTCAAGGGCTACACCTTC.

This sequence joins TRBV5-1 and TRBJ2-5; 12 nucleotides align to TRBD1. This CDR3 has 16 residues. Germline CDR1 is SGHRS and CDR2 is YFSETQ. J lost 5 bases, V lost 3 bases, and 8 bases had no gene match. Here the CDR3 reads CASSSGDRGRAETQYF. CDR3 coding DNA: TGCGCCAGCAGCTCGGGGGACAGGGGGCGCGCGGAGACCCAGTACTTC.

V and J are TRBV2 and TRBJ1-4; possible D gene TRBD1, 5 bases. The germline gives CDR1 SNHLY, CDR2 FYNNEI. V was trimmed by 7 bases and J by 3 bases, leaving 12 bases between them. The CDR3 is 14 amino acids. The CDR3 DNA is TGTGCCAGCAATCAAGGGGCCCCTAATGAAAAACTGTTTTTT. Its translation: CASNQGAPNEKLFF.

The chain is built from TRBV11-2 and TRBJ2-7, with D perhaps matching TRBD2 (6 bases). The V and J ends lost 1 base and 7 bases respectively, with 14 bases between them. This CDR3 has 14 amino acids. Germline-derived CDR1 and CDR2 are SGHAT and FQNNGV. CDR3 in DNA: TGTGCCAGCAGCTTAGTGAGCGGGCTCAGGGAGCAGTACTTC. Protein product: CASSLVSGLREQYF.

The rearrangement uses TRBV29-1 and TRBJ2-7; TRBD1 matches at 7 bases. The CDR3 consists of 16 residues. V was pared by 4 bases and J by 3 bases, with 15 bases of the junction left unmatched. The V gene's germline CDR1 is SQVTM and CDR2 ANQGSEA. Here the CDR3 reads CSVVIPTGLTGYEQYF. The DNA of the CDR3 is TGCAGCGTTGTGATCCCGACAGGGCTGACTGGCTACGAGCAGTACTTC.

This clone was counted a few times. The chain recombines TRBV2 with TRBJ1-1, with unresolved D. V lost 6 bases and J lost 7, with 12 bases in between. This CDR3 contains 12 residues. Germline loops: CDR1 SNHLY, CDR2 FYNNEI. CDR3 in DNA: TGTGCCAGCAGCTGGAAGCGGGATGAAGCTTTCTTT. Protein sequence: CASSWKRDEAFF.

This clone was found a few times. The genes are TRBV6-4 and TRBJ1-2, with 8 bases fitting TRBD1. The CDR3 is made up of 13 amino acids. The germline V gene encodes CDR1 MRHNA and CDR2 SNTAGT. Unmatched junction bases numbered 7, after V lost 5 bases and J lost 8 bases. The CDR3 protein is CASSYGQGRGYTF. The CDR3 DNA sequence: TGTGCCAGCAGTTACGGACAGGGCAGGGGCTACACCTTC.

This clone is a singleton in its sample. CDR3 DNA: TGTGCCATCAGCGGGACTAGCGTGGGGGATACGCAGTATTTT. Its protein product is CAISGTSVGDTQYF. V and J are TRBV10-3 and TRBJ2-3; 10 bases fit TRBD2. The V segment lost 6 bases and the J segment 6 bases; nucleotides outside the gene matches: 6. Germline loops: CDR1 ENHRY, CDR2 SYGVKD. This CDR3 has 14 residues.

CDR3 sequence (DNA): TGTGCCAGCAGTTACTACAGGGGGCAAGAGACCCAGTACTTC. This gives the protein CASSYYRGQETQYF. The chain carries TRBV6-5 and TRBJ2-5; 8 bases match TRBD1. Per the germline V gene, CDR1 is MNHEY and CDR2 is SVGAGI. The CDR3 is made up of 14 amino acids. The J segment lost 2 bases and the V segment lost 1 base, leaving 0 bases of the junction unmatched.

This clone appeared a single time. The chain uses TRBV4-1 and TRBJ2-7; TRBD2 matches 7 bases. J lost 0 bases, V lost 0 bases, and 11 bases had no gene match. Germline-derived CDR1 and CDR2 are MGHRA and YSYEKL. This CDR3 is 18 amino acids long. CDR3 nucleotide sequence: TGCGCCAGCAGCCAAGATAGAGTCGGGGGGACGAGCTCCTACGAGCAGTACTTC. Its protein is CASSQDRVGGTSSYEQYF.

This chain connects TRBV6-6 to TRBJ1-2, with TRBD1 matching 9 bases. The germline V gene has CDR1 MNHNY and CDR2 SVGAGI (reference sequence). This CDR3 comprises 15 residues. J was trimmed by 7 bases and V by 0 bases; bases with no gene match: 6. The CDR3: CASSYSPDRGSGYTF. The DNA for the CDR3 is TGTGCCAGCAGTTACTCTCCGGACAGGGGAAGTGGCTACACCTTC.

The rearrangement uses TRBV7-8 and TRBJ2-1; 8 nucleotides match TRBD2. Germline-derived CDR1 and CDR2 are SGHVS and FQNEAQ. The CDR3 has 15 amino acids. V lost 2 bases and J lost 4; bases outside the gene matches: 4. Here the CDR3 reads CASSLKRGWYNEQFF. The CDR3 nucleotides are TGTGCCAGCAGCTTAAAGCGGGGGTGGTACAATGAGCAGTTCTTC.

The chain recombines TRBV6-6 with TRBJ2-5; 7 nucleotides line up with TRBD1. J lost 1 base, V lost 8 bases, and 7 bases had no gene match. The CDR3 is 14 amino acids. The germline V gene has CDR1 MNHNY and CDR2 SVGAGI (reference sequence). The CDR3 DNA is TGTGCCAGCGTCAGGGGGACCGGCCAAGAGACCCAGTACTTC. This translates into CASVRGTGQETQYF.

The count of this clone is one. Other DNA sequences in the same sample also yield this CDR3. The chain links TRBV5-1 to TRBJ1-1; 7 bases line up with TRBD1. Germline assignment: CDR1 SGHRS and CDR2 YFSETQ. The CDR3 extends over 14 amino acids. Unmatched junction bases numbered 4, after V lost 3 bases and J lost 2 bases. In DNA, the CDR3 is TGCGCCAGCAGCTCCGGGACAGCCAACACTGAAGCTTTCTTT. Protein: CASSSGTANTEAFF.

The CDR3 DNA is TGTGCCAGCAGTGCGACAGGTGGAGGCAATGAGCAGTTCTTC. Its protein is CASSATGGGNEQFF. V is TRBV6-6 and J is TRBJ2-1; possibly TRBD1 for D (6 bases). Germline V gene data show CDR1 as MNHNY and CDR2 as SVGAGI (reference sequence). The CDR3 loop spans 14 amino acids. Trimming removed 5 bases at V and 6 bases at J, with 14 bases between.

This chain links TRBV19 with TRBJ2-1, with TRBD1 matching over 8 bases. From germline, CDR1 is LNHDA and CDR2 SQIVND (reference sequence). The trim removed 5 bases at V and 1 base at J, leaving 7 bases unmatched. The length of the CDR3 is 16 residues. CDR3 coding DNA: TGTGCCAGTAGTCCAGGACAGGGTATGTCCTACAATGAGCAGTTCTTC. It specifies CASSPGQGMSYNEQFF.

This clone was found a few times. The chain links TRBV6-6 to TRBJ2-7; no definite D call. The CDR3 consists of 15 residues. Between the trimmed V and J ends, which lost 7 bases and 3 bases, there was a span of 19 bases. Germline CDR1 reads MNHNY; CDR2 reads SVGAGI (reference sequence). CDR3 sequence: CASTTLSSPGYEQYF. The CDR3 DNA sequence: TGTGCCAGCACCACCTTGAGCAGTCCGGGCTACGAGCAGTACTTC.

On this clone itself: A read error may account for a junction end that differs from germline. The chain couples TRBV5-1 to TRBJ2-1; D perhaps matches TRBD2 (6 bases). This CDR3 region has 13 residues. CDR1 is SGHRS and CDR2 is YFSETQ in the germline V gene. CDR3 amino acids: CASSRDSNNEQFF. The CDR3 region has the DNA TGCGCCAGCAGCCGGGACTCCAACAATGAGCAGTTCTTC.